This T cell receptor (beta chain) was recorded in a study of cytomegalovirus exposure and HLA in healthy donors. Study results and caveats: The study recorded 150 to 200 TCR beta chains that were cytomegalovirus-associated.

Comments on this clone: The target antigen is unknown.

Sequenced by immunoSEQ multiplex PCR; TCRdb stores in-frame clones only, minus some. The table shows some 160,000 clones, with about nine tenths occurring only once. V trimming: 3 bases; J trimming: 8 bases; junction bases outside the gene matches: 5. Germline V lookup: CDR1 SGHRS, CDR2 YFSETQ. The CDR3 length is 15 residues. This chain uses TRBV5-1 with TRBJ2-1; 13 bases line up with TRBD2. Input material: PBMCs. This TCR was sampled from a man aged 18-30 years in good health and CMV-seronegative. The DNA of the CDR3 is TGCGCCAGCAGCTGGACTAGCGGGAGTCTGTATGAGCAGTTCTTC. This gives the protein CASSWTSGSLYEQFF.